The subject of this entry is one TCR beta chain. The antigen is undetermined. The data are from a study of CD8+CD57+ T cells in acquired aplastic anemia. Trimming removed 3 bases at V and 4 bases at J, with 7 bases between. The CDR3 consists of 13 residues. In germline, CDR1 is SNHLY, CDR2 FYNNEI. Study-wide results and limits: Around 29 CD8+ CDR3 sequences were shared between patients and controls.

Genomic DNA served as template for TCR beta VDJ and CDR3 profiling. TCRdb re-derived calls from the reads in MiXCR, one entry per CDR3 protein. In the table there are some 290,000 distinct CDR3 sequences, 55% to 65% of which are singletons. The specimen sequenced was sorted CD4+, CD8+, or CD8+CD57+ T cells (not recorded which) from PBMCs. The V call is TRBV2, the J call TRBJ1-5; D is unresolved. The origin of this receptor is a human donor with severe aplastic anemia or a healthy control (not recorded which). The CDR3 DNA is TGTGCCAGCAGTGACACCGGGAATCAGCCCCAGCATTTT. It codes for CASSDTGNQPQHF.